Listed below are T cell receptor beta chains from one sample, sequenced in a study of blood T cells in healthy people across ages. TCRdb reanalysed the 5' RACE reads using MiXCR and keeps one entry per CDR3 protein. The data show hundreds of thousands of distinct CDR3 sequences, with about 25% seen just once and more than 7.5% held by the top ten. A further study also used this sample, focusing on T cells of mothers and their children.

Sequenced input: blood. These receptors came from a boy younger than 18 in good health. Both conserved end residues are part of each CDR3. D genes are given only for firm matches. Where a row states a size, it is once, few, many or the class of an expanded clone; other rows omit it.

d_gene	len	abundance	v_gene	j_gene	CDR3aa	CDR3nt
-	13	-	TRBV24-1	TRBJ1-1	CATSDTAYTEAFF	TGTGCCACCAGTGATACCGCGTACACGGAAGCTTTCTTT
-	12	-	TRBV24-1	TRBJ1-1	CATTDGNTEAFF	TGTGCCACCACGGACGGGAACACTGAAGCTTTCTTT
-	18	few	TRBV4-2	TRBJ2-3	CASSQVHSSGTTKDTQYF	TGTGCCAGCAGCCAAGTCCACTCATCCGGGACCACAAAAGATACGCAGTATTTT
-	15	-	TRBV4-1	TRBJ2-5	CASSQDASPEETQYF	TGCGCCAGCAGCCAGGACGCTAGCCCAGAGGAGACCCAGTACTTC
-	15	few	TRBV7-3	TRBJ2-1	CASSLDRGFYNEQFF	TGTGCCAGCAGCTTAGATAGGGGGTTTTACAATGAGCAGTTCTTC
-	13	-	TRBV2	TRBJ1-5	CASSTVDVQPQHF	TGTGCCAGCAGCACTGTTGATGTTCAGCCCCAGCATTTT
-	15	-	TRBV9	TRBJ2-1	CASSVAGREGNEQFF	TGTGCCAGCAGCGTAGCTGGGAGAGAAGGGAATGAGCAGTTCTTC
-	18	-	TRBV15	TRBJ2-1	CATSRATSRASDYNEQFF	TGTGCCACCAGCAGAGCTACGAGTCGGGCTAGCGACTACAATGAGCAGTTCTTC
-	11	few	TRBV20-1	TRBJ2-7	CSVSEAYEQYF	TGCAGTGTCTCAGAAGCCTACGAGCAGTACTTC
-	15	-	TRBV7-2	TRBJ2-7	CASSLLGRTEGEQYF	TGTGCCAGCAGCTTACTGGGTAGAACGGAGGGGGAGCAGTACTTC
-	12	-	TRBV12-3/TRBV12-4	TRBJ1-2	CASSFLGYGYTF	TGTGCCAGCAGTTTTCTCGGCTATGGCTACACCTTC
TRBD2	18	few	TRBV20-1	TRBJ2-3	CSASIPLAGGPVTDTQYF	TGCAGTGCTAGTATTCCCTTAGCGGGGGGGCCGGTCACAGATACGCAGTATTTT
TRBD1	15	few	TRBV12-3/TRBV12-4	TRBJ2-1	CASSFGQGAGNEQFF	TGTGCCAGCAGTTTCGGCCAGGGGGCAGGAAATGAGCAGTTCTTC
TRBD2	15	-	TRBV29-1	TRBJ2-7	CSVIGLAQISYEQYF	TGCAGCGTGATTGGACTAGCACAGATCTCCTACGAGCAGTACTTC
TRBD2	16	few	TRBV9	TRBJ2-1	CASSSRGGGSSTEQFF	TGTGCCAGCAGCTCAAGGGGTGGCGGGAGTTCGACTGAGCAGTTCTTC
TRBD1	14	-	TRBV5-1	TRBJ2-5	CASSETGIQETQYF	TGCGCCAGCAGCGAGACAGGGATTCAAGAGACCCAGTACTTC
TRBD2	16	-	TRBV2	TRBJ2-5	CASSEYRSGGRETQYF	TGTGCCAGCAGTGAATATCGTAGCGGGGGACGGGAGACCCAGTACTTC